Listed here is a single T cell receptor beta chain. Its matching antigen is unknown. These data come from a study of OX40 agonist ivuxolimab in advanced cancers. Across the whole study: Dose-escalation patients were diagnosed with hepatocellular carcinoma, melanoma, renal cell cancer or head and neck cancer. Partial responses were seen in three patients, one with hepatocellular carcinoma and two with cutaneous melanoma. Study results and caveats: At 0.1 to 3.0 mg/kg, clonal expansion of CD4+ and CD8+ blood T cells had occurred by week 6.

This CDR3 spans 13 amino acids. The germline CDR1 and CDR2 sequences are MNHNS and SASEGT. V shed 0 bases and J shed 7 bases, with 9 bases lying between them. The method was immunoSEQ multiplex PCR; TCRdb's version includes in-frame clones alone and lacks a portion of them. The repertoire holds approximately 90,000 clones, with approximately 87% as singletons. This receptor was obtained from an adult with an advanced solid tumor such as melanoma, head and neck, liver or kidney cancer. The rearrangement joins TRBV6-1 to TRBJ1-1; D not resolved. The sample was CD4+ or CD8+ T cells sorted from blood, taken in a trial of the OX40 agonist ivuxolimab. The CDR3 coding sequence is TGTGCCAGCAGTGAAGCGCTCGGCCTTGAAGCTTTCTTT. Translated: CASSEALGLEAFF.